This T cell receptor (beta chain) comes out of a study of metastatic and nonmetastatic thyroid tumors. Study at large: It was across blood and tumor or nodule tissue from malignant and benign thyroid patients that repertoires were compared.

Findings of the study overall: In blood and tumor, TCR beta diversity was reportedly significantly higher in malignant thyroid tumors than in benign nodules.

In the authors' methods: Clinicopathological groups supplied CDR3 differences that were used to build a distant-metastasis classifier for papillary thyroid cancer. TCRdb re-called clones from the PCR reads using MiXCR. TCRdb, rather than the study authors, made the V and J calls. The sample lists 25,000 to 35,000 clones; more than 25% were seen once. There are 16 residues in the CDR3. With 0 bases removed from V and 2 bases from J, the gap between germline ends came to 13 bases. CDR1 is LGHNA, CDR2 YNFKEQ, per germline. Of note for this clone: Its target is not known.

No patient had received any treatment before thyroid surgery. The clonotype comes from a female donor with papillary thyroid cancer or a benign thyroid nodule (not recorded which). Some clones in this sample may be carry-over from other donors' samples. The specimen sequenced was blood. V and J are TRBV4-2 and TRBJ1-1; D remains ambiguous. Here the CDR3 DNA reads TGTGCCAGCAGCCAAGATCCCCACGGACTAAACACTGAAGCTTTCTTT. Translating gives CASSQDPHGLNTEAFF.